A selection of T cell receptor beta chains follows, all from one sample in a study of blood T cell repertoires in COVID-19. The repertoire was sequenced with immunoSEQ multiplex PCR; TCRdb's copy has only in-frame clones and lacks some. The sample comprises approximately 150,000 clones, 82% of which are singletons, and around 18% rests with the top ten. Specimen: PBMCs or T cells enriched from blood (not recorded which). The receptors derive from a man between 60 and 75 years old who had recovered from COVID-19. CDR3s include the opening cysteine and the closing phenylalanine or tryptophan. Fields, in order: D gene, J gene, V gene, clone size, CDR3 DNA, CDR3 protein. D genes are given only for firm matches. Size tells how often a clone was seen (once, few, many) or the class of an expanded clone, and some rows leave it out.

d_gene: TRBD2
j_gene: TRBJ2-7
v_gene: TRBV14
abundance: .
CDR3nt: TGTGCCAGCAGCGACGGCGGGAGACTTTTCTACGAGCAGTACTTC
CDR3aa: CASSDGGRLFYEQYF

d_gene: .
j_gene: TRBJ2-5
v_gene: TRBV28
abundance: many
CDR3nt: TGTGCCAGCAGTCCCCCCGGCGGGGTTCAAGAGACCCAGTACTTC
CDR3aa: CASSPPGGVQETQYF

d_gene: TRBD2
j_gene: TRBJ2-7
v_gene: TRBV10-3
abundance: once
CDR3nt: TGTGCCATCAGTGAGCCGACTAGCGGGATGGAGAGGGGGCAGTACTTC
CDR3aa: CAISEPTSGMERGQYF

d_gene: .
j_gene: TRBJ1-1
v_gene: TRBV13
abundance: few
CDR3nt: TGTGCCAGCAGCTTAGAAGGGGACTCGAACACTGAAGCTTTCTTT
CDR3aa: CASSLEGDSNTEAFF

d_gene: .
j_gene: TRBJ2-2
v_gene: TRBV19
abundance: few
CDR3nt: TGTGCCAGCACGATGTACAGTAAATACACCGGGGAGCTGTTTTTT
CDR3aa: CASTMYSKYTGELFF

d_gene: .
j_gene: TRBJ2-5
v_gene: TRBV2
abundance: .
CDR3nt: TGTGCCAGCAGTGAAGTTGGGGCAGTTCAAGAGACCCAGTACTTC
CDR3aa: CASSEVGAVQETQYF

d_gene: TRBD2
j_gene: TRBJ2-3
v_gene: TRBV6-5
abundance: .
CDR3nt: TGTGCCAGCAGTCGACTAGCTGCTAGCACAGATACGCAGTATTTT
CDR3aa: CASSRLAASTDTQYF

d_gene: TRBD1
j_gene: TRBJ1-1
v_gene: TRBV6-1
abundance: .
CDR3nt: TGTGCCAGCAGTGAAGGGACAGGTGGCACTGAAGCTTTCTTT
CDR3aa: CASSEGTGGTEAFF

d_gene: TRBD1
j_gene: TRBJ1-5
v_gene: TRBV27
abundance: .
CDR3nt: TGTGCCAGCAGTTTTGCGACCGGGACAGACGTTTTGCCCCAGCATTTT
CDR3aa: CASSFATGTDVLPQHF

d_gene: .
j_gene: TRBJ1-5
v_gene: TRBV19
abundance: .
CDR3nt: TGTGCCAGTAGTCTCTCGCGGGCGGGGCAAAATAGCAATCAGCCCCAGCATTTT
CDR3aa: CASSLSRAGQNSNQPQHF

d_gene: .
j_gene: TRBJ1-5
v_gene: TRBV6-5
abundance: .
CDR3nt: TGTGCCAGCACGATTGGGGCAGGGTTAAATCAGCCCCAGCATTTT
CDR3aa: CASTIGAGLNQPQHF

d_gene: TRBD1
j_gene: TRBJ1-2
v_gene: TRBV3-1/TRBV3-2
abundance: .
CDR3nt: TGTGCCAGCAGCCAAGATCAGGGGGTTAGCTATGGCTACACCTTC
CDR3aa: CASSQDQGVSYGYTF

d_gene: TRBD2
j_gene: TRBJ2-1
v_gene: TRBV19
abundance: .
CDR3nt: TGTGCCAGTAGTCGGGACCAAGCGGGAGGTGACGATGAGCAGTTCTTC
CDR3aa: CASSRDQAGGDDEQFF

d_gene: TRBD1
j_gene: TRBJ1-2
v_gene: TRBV18
abundance: .
CDR3nt: TGTGCCAGCTCAGTGGACAGGGGACCTCTTTATGGCTACACCTTC
CDR3aa: CASSVDRGPLYGYTF

d_gene: .
j_gene: TRBJ1-2
v_gene: TRBV15
abundance: many
CDR3nt: TGTGCCACCAGCAGCACCGGGGGAGAGCTTAACTATGGCTACACCTTC
CDR3aa: CATSSTGGELNYGYTF

d_gene: .
j_gene: TRBJ2-5
v_gene: TRBV28
abundance: .
CDR3nt: TGTGCCAGCGGGCTTGAAGAGACCCAGTACTTC
CDR3aa: CASGLEETQYF

d_gene: TRBD1
j_gene: TRBJ1-2
v_gene: TRBV18
abundance: .
CDR3nt: TGTGCCAGCTCAAAAGGACAGGGAGACTATGGCTACACCTTC
CDR3aa: CASSKGQGDYGYTF

d_gene: TRBD1
j_gene: TRBJ2-5
v_gene: TRBV28
abundance: .
CDR3nt: TGTGCCAGCAGTTACCCGCCATCGGGACAGGGGGTGTACGTGATGGAGACCCAGTACTTC
CDR3aa: CASSYPPSGQGVYVMETQYF

d_gene: TRBD1
j_gene: TRBJ1-6
v_gene: TRBV7-9
abundance: .
CDR3nt: TGTGCCAGCAGCTTCAGACAGGGGACATCATATAATTCACCCCTCCACTTT
CDR3aa: CASSFRQGTSYNSPLHF

d_gene: TRBD2
j_gene: TRBJ2-7
v_gene: TRBV11-2
abundance: few
CDR3nt: TGTGCCAGCAGCCGGACTAGCCTGGATGAGCAGTACTTC
CDR3aa: CASSRTSLDEQYF

d_gene: TRBD1
j_gene: TRBJ1-6
v_gene: TRBV18
abundance: few
CDR3nt: TGTGCCAGCTCACCAGTCGACAGGGGACTGGGCAATTCACCCCTCCACTTT
CDR3aa: CASSPVDRGLGNSPLHF

d_gene: TRBD1
j_gene: TRBJ1-6
v_gene: TRBV18
abundance: .
CDR3nt: TGTGCCAGCTCACCAGGGACAGATAATAATTCACCCCTCCACTTT
CDR3aa: CASSPGTDNNSPLHF

d_gene: .
j_gene: TRBJ1-1
v_gene: TRBV18
abundance: .
CDR3nt: TGTGCCAGCTCTCCCAGGGGAAGGAACACTGAAGCTTTCTTT
CDR3aa: CASSPRGRNTEAFF

d_gene: TRBD2
j_gene: TRBJ2-3
v_gene: TRBV6-4
abundance: .
CDR3nt: TGTGCCAGCAGTGATAGAGCGGGAGCCACAGATACGCAGTATTTT
CDR3aa: CASSDRAGATDTQYF

d_gene: .
j_gene: TRBJ2-2
v_gene: TRBV18
abundance: .
CDR3nt: TGTGCCAGCTCACCAGGCCGCAACGGGGAGCTGTTTTTT
CDR3aa: CASSPGRNGELFF

d_gene: .
j_gene: TRBJ1-5
v_gene: TRBV28
abundance: .
CDR3nt: TGTGCCAGCAGTTTGCAATATTACAGGGTTAACCAGCCCCAGCATTTT
CDR3aa: CASSLQYYRVNQPQHF

d_gene: TRBD1
j_gene: TRBJ1-1
v_gene: TRBV18
abundance: once
CDR3nt: TGTGCCAGCTCACCAAGGGGACAGCTTAACACTGAAGCTTTCTTT
CDR3aa: CASSPRGQLNTEAFF

d_gene: TRBD1
j_gene: TRBJ2-1
v_gene: TRBV5-8
abundance: .
CDR3nt: TGTGCCAGCAGCTTTTGGGACAGCGGTAGTGAGCAGTTCTTC
CDR3aa: CASSFWDSGSEQFF

d_gene: .
j_gene: TRBJ1-2
v_gene: TRBV6-5
abundance: .
CDR3nt: TGTGCCAGCAGTTACTCCCCAGCTAACTATGGCTACACCTTC
CDR3aa: CASSYSPANYGYTF

d_gene: .
j_gene: TRBJ1-6
v_gene: TRBV27
abundance: .
CDR3nt: TGTGCCAGCAGCTCCAGGGTGTTTGATTCACCCCTCCACTTT
CDR3aa: CASSSRVFDSPLHF

d_gene: TRBD2
j_gene: TRBJ2-3
v_gene: TRBV7-3
abundance: few
CDR3nt: TGTGCCAGCAGCAAACAGTTAGCGGGAGGGCCAACAGATACGCAGTATTTT
CDR3aa: CASSKQLAGGPTDTQYF

d_gene: .
j_gene: TRBJ2-2
v_gene: TRBV7-2
abundance: .
CDR3nt: TGTGCCAGCAGGTACCGGGAAGTCACCGGGGAGCTGTTTTTT
CDR3aa: CASRYREVTGELFF

d_gene: .
j_gene: TRBJ1-6
v_gene: TRBV5-1
abundance: .
CDR3nt: TGCGCCAGCAGTTATAACGCGGGGCAAGACAGTAGCTCACCCCTCCACTTT
CDR3aa: CASSYNAGQDSSSPLHF

d_gene: TRBD2
j_gene: TRBJ2-1
v_gene: TRBV5-4
abundance: .
CDR3nt: TGTGCCAGCAGTCCTAGCGGGGGGGCCGGCTACAATGAGCAGTTCTTC
CDR3aa: CASSPSGGAGYNEQFF

d_gene: .
j_gene: TRBJ2-3
v_gene: TRBV2
abundance: .
CDR3nt: TGTGCCAGCAGTCGTAGCGGACCTAGCACAGATACGCAGTATTTT
CDR3aa: CASSRSGPSTDTQYF

d_gene: .
j_gene: TRBJ1-5
v_gene: TRBV10-3
abundance: .
CDR3nt: TGTGCCATCAGTGGAGAGGGAACAAGCAATCAGCCCCAGCATTTT
CDR3aa: CAISGEGTSNQPQHF

d_gene: .
j_gene: TRBJ1-4
v_gene: TRBV19
abundance: .
CDR3nt: TGTGCCAGTAGTATCCAGGGGATTTATGAAAAACTGTTTTTT
CDR3aa: CASSIQGIYEKLFF

d_gene: .
j_gene: TRBJ2-3
v_gene: TRBV19
abundance: .
CDR3nt: TGTGCCAGTAGTATATCGGGACAAAGAGGAGATACGCAGTATTTT
CDR3aa: CASSISGQRGDTQYF

d_gene: .
j_gene: TRBJ2-7
v_gene: TRBV3-1/TRBV3-2
abundance: .
CDR3nt: TGTGCCAGCAGCAGAGGGTGGGGAAAGGGCTACGAGCAGTACTTC
CDR3aa: CASSRGWGKGYEQYF

d_gene: .
j_gene: TRBJ2-7
v_gene: TRBV29-1
abundance: .
CDR3nt: TGCAGCGTTGCGGGGTTCTACGAGCAGTACTTC
CDR3aa: CSVAGFYEQYF

d_gene: .
j_gene: TRBJ2-7
v_gene: TRBV28
abundance: .
CDR3nt: TGTGCCAGCAGTTTATTGCGGCAGAGAGGGTTCTCCTACGAGCAGTACTTC
CDR3aa: CASSLLRQRGFSYEQYF

d_gene: .
j_gene: TRBJ1-5
v_gene: TRBV2
abundance: .
CDR3nt: TGTGCCAGCAGTGACGCACAGGTGGGCAATCAGCCCCAGCATTTT
CDR3aa: CASSDAQVGNQPQHF

d_gene: TRBD1
j_gene: TRBJ1-6
v_gene: TRBV5-4
abundance: .
CDR3nt: TGTGCCAGCAGCTCCGGGACAGCGAATTCACCCCTCCACTTT
CDR3aa: CASSSGTANSPLHF

d_gene: TRBD1
j_gene: TRBJ1-2
v_gene: TRBV11-1
abundance: .
CDR3nt: TGTGCCAGCAGGATGGCAGGGGGTGACTATGGCTACACCTTC
CDR3aa: CASRMAGGDYGYTF

d_gene: .
j_gene: TRBJ1-2
v_gene: TRBV2
abundance: .
CDR3nt: TGTGCCAGCAGTCGGGCAGGGAACTATGGCTACACCTTC
CDR3aa: CASSRAGNYGYTF

d_gene: .
j_gene: TRBJ1-2
v_gene: TRBV19
abundance: .
CDR3nt: TGTGCCAGTAGCCGTAGCGGGGGAAACTATGGCTACACCTTC
CDR3aa: CASSRSGGNYGYTF

d_gene: TRBD2
j_gene: TRBJ2-5
v_gene: TRBV7-3
abundance: .
CDR3nt: TGTGCCAGCAGCTTAACTCCGGGGGGGCTAATGGAGACCCAGTACTTC
CDR3aa: CASSLTPGGLMETQYF

d_gene: TRBD2
j_gene: TRBJ2-1
v_gene: TRBV7-9
abundance: .
CDR3nt: TGTGCCAGCAGCTTAGGTCGGACTAGCGTGAATGAGCAGTTCTTC
CDR3aa: CASSLGRTSVNEQFF

d_gene: .
j_gene: TRBJ2-5
v_gene: TRBV18
abundance: .
CDR3nt: TGTGCCAGCTCACCATTGAAGTTAGAGGGATGGGGAGAGACCCAGTACTTC
CDR3aa: CASSPLKLEGWGETQYF

d_gene: TRBD2
j_gene: TRBJ2-3
v_gene: TRBV27
abundance: .
CDR3nt: TGTGCCAGCAGTCCCCGGCGGGCTAGCGGGAGTGCAGATACGCAGTATTTT
CDR3aa: CASSPRRASGSADTQYF

d_gene: TRBD1
j_gene: TRBJ2-2
v_gene: TRBV7-8
abundance: .
CDR3nt: TGTGCCAGCAGCTCGACAGGGGCTGCTAACACCGGGGAGCTGTTTTTT
CDR3aa: CASSSTGAANTGELFF

d_gene: TRBD2
j_gene: TRBJ2-1
v_gene: TRBV4-2
abundance: .
CDR3nt: TGTGCCAGCAGCCAAGGAGTCAGCGGGAGAGGGACTAGGGGTGAGCAGTTCTTC
CDR3aa: CASSQGVSGRGTRGEQFF

d_gene: TRBD2
j_gene: TRBJ2-7
v_gene: TRBV6-5
abundance: few
CDR3nt: TGTGCCAGCAGTTACTCACATAGCGGGAGTTACGAGCAGTACTTC
CDR3aa: CASSYSHSGSYEQYF

d_gene: TRBD1
j_gene: TRBJ1-4
v_gene: TRBV12-3/TRBV12-4
abundance: .
CDR3nt: TGTGCCAGCAGTTCGGACAGGGACGAAAAACTGTTTTTT
CDR3aa: CASSSDRDEKLFF

d_gene: .
j_gene: TRBJ2-1
v_gene: TRBV9
abundance: .
CDR3nt: TGTGCCAGCAGCGACAGCAGGACGGGGTTTAATTCCTACAATGAGCAGTTCTTC
CDR3aa: CASSDSRTGFNSYNEQFF

d_gene: .
j_gene: TRBJ2-1
v_gene: TRBV24-1
abundance: few
CDR3nt: TGTGCCACCAGTGACCAACGGGGTGAGCAGTTCTTC
CDR3aa: CATSDQRGEQFF

d_gene: TRBD1
j_gene: TRBJ1-2
v_gene: TRBV7-9
abundance: .
CDR3nt: TGTGCCAGCAGCTTAGACAGGGGGCTTACGATGGTCTATGGCTACACCTTC
CDR3aa: CASSLDRGLTMVYGYTF

d_gene: .
j_gene: TRBJ1-2
v_gene: TRBV6-4
abundance: .
CDR3nt: TGTGCCAGCAGTGACTCGAGTCTGGGGCTTCCCTATGGCTACACCTTC
CDR3aa: CASSDSSLGLPYGYTF

d_gene: .
j_gene: TRBJ2-1
v_gene: TRBV7-3
abundance: .
CDR3nt: TGTGCCAGCAGTTTTTCCGGACTGGGCTCCAATGAGCAGTTCTTC
CDR3aa: CASSFSGLGSNEQFF

d_gene: .
j_gene: TRBJ2-1
v_gene: TRBV5-1
abundance: .
CDR3nt: TGCGCCAGCAGCTTGGCCGGCGGGATGGGGAATGAGCAGTTCTTC
CDR3aa: CASSLAGGMGNEQFF